This T cell receptor beta chain was observed in a study of cytomegalovirus exposure and HLA in healthy donors. The CDR3 has 15 residues. The germline V gene has CDR1 MGHRA and CDR2 YSYEKL. The germline V and J ends were trimmed by 3 bases and 5 bases, with 17 bases remaining between them. The PCR employed 60 Vbeta primers together with 13 Jbeta primers. Only in-frame clones appear in the TCRdb table, and some are missing; sequencing was by immunoSEQ multiplex PCR. The sample includes more than 110,000 clones, around 85% of them seen just once. The TCR was taken from a man between 35 and 55 years old in good health and CMV-seropositive. The material sequenced was PBMCs. The chain joins TRBV4-1 to TRBJ2-7; a weak D match, TRBD2 (5 bases). The CDR3 DNA reads TGCGCCAGCAGCCAGTCACTAGTGAGTCTCGACGAGCAGTACTTC. This codes for CASSQSLVSLDEQYF.